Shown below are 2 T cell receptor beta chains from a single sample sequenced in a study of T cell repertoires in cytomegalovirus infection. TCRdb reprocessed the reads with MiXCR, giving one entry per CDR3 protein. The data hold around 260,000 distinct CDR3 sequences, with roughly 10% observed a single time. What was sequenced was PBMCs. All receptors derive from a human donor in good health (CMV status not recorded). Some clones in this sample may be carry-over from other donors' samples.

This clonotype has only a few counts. This CDR3 reads CASSQSNTRDTIYF. As DNA, the CDR3 is TGTGCCAGCAGCCAGTCTAACACTCGGGACACCATATATTTT. This chain connects TRBV7-9 to TRBJ1-3; no reliable D call. Trimming took off 5 bases at V and 8 bases at J, with 16 bases between the two ends. The CDR3 length is 14 residues. Germline values: CDR1 SEHNR, CDR2 FQNEAQ (reference sequence).

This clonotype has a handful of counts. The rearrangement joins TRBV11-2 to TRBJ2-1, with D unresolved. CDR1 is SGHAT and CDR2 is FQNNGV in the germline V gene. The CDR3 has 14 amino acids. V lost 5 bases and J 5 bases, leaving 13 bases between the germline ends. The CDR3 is CASSNFRADNEQFF. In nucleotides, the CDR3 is TGTGCCAGCAGCAATTTCCGGGCCGACAATGAGCAGTTCTTC.